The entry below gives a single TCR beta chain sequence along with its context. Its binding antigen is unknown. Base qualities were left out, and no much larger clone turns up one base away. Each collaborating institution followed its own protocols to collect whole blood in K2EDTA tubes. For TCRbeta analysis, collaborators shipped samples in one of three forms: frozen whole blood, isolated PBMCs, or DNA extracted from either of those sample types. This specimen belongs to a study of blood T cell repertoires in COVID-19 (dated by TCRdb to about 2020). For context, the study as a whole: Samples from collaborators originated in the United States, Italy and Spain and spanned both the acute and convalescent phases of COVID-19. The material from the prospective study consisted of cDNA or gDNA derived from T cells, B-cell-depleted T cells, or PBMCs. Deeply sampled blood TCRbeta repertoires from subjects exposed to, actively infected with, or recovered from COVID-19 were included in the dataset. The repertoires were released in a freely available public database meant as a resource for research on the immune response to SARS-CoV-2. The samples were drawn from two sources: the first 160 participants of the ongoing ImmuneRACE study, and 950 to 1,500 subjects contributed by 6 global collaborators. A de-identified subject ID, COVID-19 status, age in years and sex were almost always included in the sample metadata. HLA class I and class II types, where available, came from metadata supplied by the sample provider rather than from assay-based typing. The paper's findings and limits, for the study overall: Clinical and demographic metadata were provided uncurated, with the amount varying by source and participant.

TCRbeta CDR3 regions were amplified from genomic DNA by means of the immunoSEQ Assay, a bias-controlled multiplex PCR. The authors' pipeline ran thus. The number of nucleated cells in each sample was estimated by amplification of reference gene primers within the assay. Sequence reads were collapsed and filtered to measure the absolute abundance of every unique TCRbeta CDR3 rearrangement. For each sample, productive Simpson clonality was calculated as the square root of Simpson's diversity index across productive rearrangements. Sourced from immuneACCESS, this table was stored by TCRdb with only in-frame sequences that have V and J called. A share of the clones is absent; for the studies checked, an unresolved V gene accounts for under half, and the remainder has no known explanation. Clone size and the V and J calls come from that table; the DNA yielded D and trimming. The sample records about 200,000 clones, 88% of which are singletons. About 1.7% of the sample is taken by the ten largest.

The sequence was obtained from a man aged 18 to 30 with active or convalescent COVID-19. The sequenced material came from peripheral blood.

The DNA is TGCGCCAGCAGCCAAGATAGGGGGCGGGGGGGCCCCGATACGCAGTATTTT. Translated, it gives CASSQDRGRGGPDTQYF. The chain is encoded by TRBV4-1 joined to TRBJ2-3, with 9 bases aligning to TRBD2. After removal of 0 bases from V and 6 bases from J, the junction retains 10 bases not matched to a gene. Taken from cysteine to phenylalanine, the CDR3 has 17 residues. Only the CDR3 DNA is retained, 51 bases long and in frame from the first base. The germline V gene specifies MGHRA as CDR1 and YSYEKL as CDR2.